What follows is one TCR beta chain and its context. The data stem from a study of blood T cell repertoires in COVID-19. Overall study: Researchers got acute and convalescent COVID-19 samples from the United States, Italy and Spain. The analysed material was cDNA or gDNA that came from T cells, B-cell-depleted T cells, or PBMCs.

TCRdb's copy holds only in-frame clones and misses some; the assay was immunoSEQ multiplex PCR. The sample comprises 93,000 or so clones, 85% to 90% of which are singletons, and 3% to 3.5% rests with the top ten. Looked up from germline, CDR1 is LGHDT and CDR2 is YNNKEL (reference sequence). V was cut by 4 bases and J by 5 bases, with 12 bases left in between. The CDR3 extends over 14 amino acids. The clonotype originates from a human donor in a cohort sampled during active COVID-19. Sequencing was performed on peripheral blood. V usage is TRBV3-1 (or the pseudogene TRBV3-2) and J usage is TRBJ2-1, with D perhaps TRBD2 (6 bases). The chain's CDR3 is CASSRGTSNNEQFF. Here the CDR3 DNA reads TGTGCCAGCAGCCGCGGGACTTCAAACAATGAGCAGTTCTTC.